A selection of T cell receptor beta chains follows, all from one sample in a study of T cells in Graves' hyperthyroidism and ophthalmopathy. TCRdb independently ran MiXCR on the multiplex PCR reads; one entry per CDR3 protein. The repertoire holds about 500,000 distinct CDR3 sequences, with over 15% as singletons. Sequenced material: blood. The source is a woman aged 18-35 years with Graves' ophthalmopathy. Each CDR3 is given with its conserved first and last residue. Each record gives: J gene, V gene, D gene, clone size, CDR3 protein, CDR3 DNA. A D gene is named only where the DNA matches it firmly. Some rows have no size entry. The others give once, few or many, or a class for an expanded clone.

TRBJ2-1,TRBV9,TRBD2,NA,CASSTRWGAGVGNEQFF,TGTGCCAGCAGCACCCGGTGGGGAGCGGGAGTTGGGAATGAGCAGTTCTTC
TRBJ2-7,TRBV7-2,NA,few,CASSLEYTGYEQYF,TGTGCCAGCAGCTTAGAGTACACGGGCTACGAGCAGTACTTC
TRBJ1-1,TRBV5-1,NA,few,CASRFGGSEAFF,TGCGCCAGCCGTTTTGGGGGCTCTGAAGCTTTCTTT
TRBJ2-2,TRBV4-1,TRBD2,few,CASSQEPLAANTGELFF,TGCGCCAGCAGCCAAGAACCCCTAGCGGCGAACACCGGGGAGCTGTTTTTT
TRBJ2-5,TRBV10-3,NA,few,CAISEGTGQETQYF,TGTGCCATCAGTGAAGGGACTGGACAAGAGACCCAGTACTTC
TRBJ2-7,TRBV11-2,TRBD1,many,CASSYQRQGHEQYF,TGTGCCAGCAGCTACCAGCGACAGGGGCACGAGCAGTACTTC
TRBJ1-1,TRBV28,NA,NA,CASSLRGAANTEAFF,TGTGCCAGCAGTTTGAGGGGGGCGGCGAACACTGAAGCTTTCTTT
TRBJ2-5,TRBV29-1,NA,NA,CSVRAAQETQYF,TGCAGCGTACGAGCGGCGCAAGAGACCCAGTACTTC
TRBJ2-3,TRBV7-8,NA,many,CASRDYAGASTDTQYF,TGTGCCAGCAGGGATTACGCGGGGGCGTCGACAGATACGCAGTATTTT
TRBJ1-1,TRBV11-2,NA,many,CASSPGDAGDTEAFF,TGTGCCAGCAGTCCAGGGGATGCTGGGGACACTGAAGCTTTCTTT
TRBJ2-2,TRBV20-1,NA,NA,CSARDHWGRRNTGELFF,TGCAGTGCTAGAGATCACTGGGGGCGTCGGAACACCGGGGAGCTGTTTTTT
TRBJ1-5,TRBV6-1,NA,few,CASSQSNSNQPQHF,TGTGCCAGTTCACAAAGTAATAGCAATCAGCCCCAGCATTTT
TRBJ2-5,TRBV5-4,TRBD1,few,CASSIPGTGNHGETQYF,TGTGCCAGCAGCATCCCCGGGACAGGGAACCACGGGGAGACCCAGTACTTC
TRBJ2-7,TRBV7-9,NA,NA,CASSFFESSSYEQYF,TGTGCCAGCAGCTTTTTTGAAAGCAGCTCCTACGAGCAGTACTTC
TRBJ2-7,TRBV27,TRBD1,many,CASSLSGGDWGSSYEQYF,TGTGCCAGCAGTTTATCAGGGGGCGATTGGGGGAGTTCCTACGAGCAGTACTTC